In its sample, the clone carrying this T cell receptor (beta chain) was seen a few times. Antigen unknown. The data were obtained in a study of T cell repertoires in cytomegalovirus infection. Study-wide context: Public TCR beta signatures provided an indication of both CMV infection and a matching HLA type. The study's findings and limits: HLA-C-restricted CMV-specific TCR beta clonotypes were dominant in the ex vivo response.

Each CDR3 protein gets one entry after TCRdb re-called the reads with MiXCR. The sample consists of about 180,000 distinct CDR3 sequences, about 18% of them appearing once. The CDR3 spans 12 residues. From germline, CDR1 is MDHEN and CDR2 SYDVKM. With 3 bases removed from V and 9 bases from J, the gap between germline ends came to 12 bases. The sequence came from a human donor in good health (CMV status not recorded). Some clones in this sample may be carry-over from other donors' samples. Sequenced material: CD8+ T cells from PBMCs. V usage is TRBV28 and J usage is TRBJ2-7, with TRBD2 as a possible D gene (5 bases). The DNA of the CDR3 is TGTGCCAGCAGTTTTGGAGGATTGTCGCAGTACTTC. This sequence encodes CASSFGGLSQYF. The entire variable domain, with the rest obtained from reference TRBV28 and TRBJ2-7, is as follows: DVKVTQSSRYLVKRTGEKVFLECVQDMDHENMFWYRQDPGLGLRLIYFSYDVKMKEKGDIPEGYSVSREKKERFSLILESASTNQTSMYLCASSFGGLSQYFGPGTRLTVT.